The source of this T cell receptor (beta chain) is a study of T cell responses to AZD1222 COVID-19 vaccine. CDR1 is SGHTA, CDR2 FQGTGA, per germline. The CDR3 runs 13 residues. V dropped 2 bases and J dropped 3 bases, with 6 bases sitting between them. The study's findings and limits: Vaccine-associated CD4 TCRs ranged over spike, dominating at 160-218 and 743-854. Two AZD1222 administrations were followed by greater Spike-specific TCR breadth and depth.

Regarding this clone: Its antigen is unidentified.

TCRdb's table, derived via immunoSEQ multiplex PCR, lists solely in-frame clones and lacks some. This sample has 95,000 to 130,000 clones, with roughly 85% found just once. This TCR was sampled from an adult in good health. The chain links TRBV7-3 to TRBJ2-3; tentatively, D is TRBD2 (6 bases). The material sequenced was peripheral blood, taken on day 0 of MenACWY control vaccination. CDR3 nucleotide sequence: TGTGCCAGCAGCTTAGGGGGGACAGATACGCAGTATTTT. Protein product: CASSLGGTDTQYF.